The 12 T cell receptor beta chains below come from one sample, sequenced in a study of metastatic and nonmetastatic thyroid tumors. TCRdb re-called clones via MiXCR from the PCR reads. Of 40,000 or so clones listed, around 20% are singletons. Not a single patient had been given any form of treatment at any point before undergoing thyroid surgery. The source material was blood. These receptors all stem from a female donor with papillary thyroid cancer or a benign thyroid nodule (not recorded which). Some clones in this sample may be carry-over from other donors' samples.

This clone showed up many times. The chain is built from TRBV19 and TRBJ2-1; D is perhaps TRBD2 (5 bases). Trimming pared 6 bases from V and 0 bases from J, leaving 9 bases between. Germline V lookup: CDR1 LNHDA, CDR2 SQIVND (reference sequence). The CDR3 has 14 amino acids. The CDR3 sequence: CASRRTDSYNEQFF. The CDR3 nucleotides read TGTGCCAGTAGACGGACTGACTCCTACAATGAGCAGTTCTTC.

This clone occurred many times. The rearrangement joins TRBV2 to TRBJ1-1; D uncertain. The CDR3 is made up of 17 amino acids. Germline CDR1 and CDR2: SNHLY and FYNNEI. Trimming cost V 6 bases and J 0 bases, with 20 bases left between them. The CDR3 region has the DNA TGTGCCAGCAGCCCCGGGCCCCAGTCTGACATGAACACTGAAGCTTTCTTT. This translates into CASSPGPQSDMNTEAFF.

V gene TRBV7-9 combines with J gene TRBJ2-7; D not resolved. The germline V gene has CDR1 SEHNR and CDR2 FQNEAQ (reference sequence). This CDR3 region has 15 residues. The germline V and J ends were trimmed by 5 bases and 10 bases, with 24 bases remaining between them. As DNA, the CDR3 is TGTGCCAGCAGCCATCAGGCAGCAGGATACTACTATCAGTACTTC. This gives the protein CASSHQAAGYYYQYF.

This clone occurred many times. The chain combines TRBV12-3 or TRBV12-4 with TRBJ2-3; D is perhaps TRBD2 (6 bases). V lost 5 bases and J lost 5, with 17 bases in between. The CDR3 is 15 residues long. The CDR3 DNA is TGTGCCAGCAGTCTTAGCGCCGCCGGGGGAGATACGCAGTATTTT. It translates to CASSLSAAGGDTQYF.

This clone was counted many times. This chain joins TRBV7-9 and TRBJ1-2, with a tentative D call TRBD1 (6 bases). The CDR3 extends over 15 amino acids. The germline CDR1 and CDR2 sequences are SEHNR and FQNEAQ (reference sequence). V gave up 1 base and J gave up 8 bases, with 17 bases separating them. Here the CDR3 reads CASSLEGLGAQGYTF. In nucleotides, the CDR3 is TGTGCCAGCAGCTTAGAGGGGCTGGGGGCACAAGGCTACACCTTC.

This clone was seen at least ten times. This rearrangement joins TRBV7-6 to TRBJ1-1, with a weak D call TRBD1 (5 bases). CDR3 length: 14 amino acids. Trimming took 1 base from V and 11 from J, leaving 17 bases between them. Germline V lookup: CDR1 SGHVS, CDR2 FNYEAQ. CDR3: CASSLGGTAGRAFF. DNA for the CDR3: TGTGCCAGCAGCTTAGGCGGGACGGCAGGGAGGGCTTTCTTT.

This clone was seen more than once but under ten times. The chain carries TRBV6-2 or TRBV6-3 and TRBJ1-1; D not certain. This CDR3 contains 11 residues. The germline gives CDR1 MNHEY, CDR2 SVGEGT. Trimming cost V 6 bases and J 4 bases, with 6 bases left between them. In DNA, the CDR3 is TGTGCCAGCAGGGTCCCCACTGAAGCTTTCTTT. The encoded protein is CASRVPTEAFF.

The chain joins TRBV2 to TRBJ1-6; weak D call: TRBD1 (5 bases). Germline-derived CDR1 and CDR2 are SNHLY and FYNNEI. Trimming took off 4 bases at V and 13 bases at J, with 11 bases between the two ends. The CDR3 spans 12 residues. This chain's CDR3 is CASSGGDWPLHF. The CDR3 DNA is TGTGCCAGCAGTGGGGGGGATTGGCCCCTCCACTTT.

This clone has more than one count but fewer than ten. V usage is TRBV28 and J usage is TRBJ2-3; no firm D call. The ends were cut back, 5 bases at V and 2 bases at J, with 17 bases in the middle. The CDR3 spans 16 residues. Germline V CDR1 and CDR2: MDHEN, SYDVKM. This chain's CDR3 is CASSEPRTYITDTQYF. CDR3 DNA sequence: TGTGCCAGCAGTGAGCCTCGAACCTATATCACAGATACGCAGTATTTT.

There are many counts of this clone. The V and J genes are TRBV15 and TRBJ2-2; perhaps TRBD1 as D (6 bases). Per the germline V gene, CDR1 is LNHNV and CDR2 is YYDKDF (reference sequence). The ends were cut back, 4 bases at V and 7 bases at J, with 13 bases in the middle. The CDR3 contains 14 residues. The CDR3 region is CATSTNRESGELFF. CDR3 DNA sequence: TGTGCCACCAGCACGAACAGGGAGAGCGGGGAGCTGTTTTTT.

The V and J genes are TRBV6-5 and TRBJ2-7, with 7 bases fitting TRBD1. The germline V gene encodes CDR1 MNHEY and CDR2 SVGAGI. V lost 0 bases and J lost 2; bases outside the gene matches: 4. This CDR3 region has 15 residues. CDR3 sequence (DNA): TGTGCCAGCAGTTACTCGGGGCAGGGGGCCTACGAGCAGTACTTC. This gives the protein CASSYSGQGAYEQYF.

This clone was seen more than once but under ten times. The chain uses TRBV20-1 and TRBJ2-7, with D hard to call. V gave up 2 bases and J gave up 2 bases, with 16 bases separating them. The V gene's germline CDR1 is DFQATT and CDR2 SNEGSKA (reference sequence). The CDR3 spans 15 residues. CDR3 bases: TGCAGTGCTAGATCTCCGGAGTGCCAGGCCTACGAGCAGTACTTC. Translated: CSARSPECQAYEQYF.